This TCR beta chain was recorded in a study of control samples from healthy donors and cancer patients. CDR1 is KGHDR and CDR2 is SFDVKD in the germline V gene. The length of the CDR3 is 14 residues. The ends were cut back, 5 bases at V and 6 bases at J, with 13 bases in the middle. The method was immunoSEQ multiplex PCR; TCRdb's version includes in-frame clones alone and lacks a portion of them. The sample shows under 200,000 clones, roughly 95% of them seen only once. The source material was blood. This TCR derives from a woman aged 25 to 45 in good health. J is TRBJ2-1 and V is TRBV24-1; D is possibly TRBD2 (5 bases). CDR3 coding DNA: TGTGCCACCAGTGTTGTGGGAGTCCCCAATGAGCAGTTCTTC. Amino acids: CATSVVGVPNEQFF.